The 10 T cell receptor beta chains reported below all come from one sample, sequenced in a study of blood T cell repertoires in COVID-19. Some clones are missing from TCRdb's copy, which holds only in-frame ones; the method was immunoSEQ multiplex PCR. In the table there are roughly 40,000 clones, approximately 88% of which are singletons. Sequenced sample: peripheral blood. The receptor source for this set is a human donor in a cohort sampled during active COVID-19.

The chain employs TRBV19 and TRBJ2-5; 8 nucleotides agree with TRBD1. Per germline, CDR1 LNHDA and CDR2 SQIVND (reference sequence). This CDR3 has 16 amino acids. Trimming at V came to 4 bases and at J to 4 bases, leaving 11 bases not matched to a gene. DNA for the CDR3: TGTGCCAGTAGTACATCGAGGACAGGGTCAAGAGAGACCCAGTACTTC. It specifies CASSTSRTGSRETQYF.

The V call is TRBV18, the J call TRBJ1-1; no clear D. Deletions cut 6 bases from V and 0 bases from J, with 8 bases between. The CDR3 covers 13 residues. The germline gives CDR1 KGHSH, CDR2 LQKENI. In nucleotides, the CDR3 is TGTGCCAGCTCCCCCGGGTTGAACACTGAAGCTTTCTTT. Encoded protein: CASSPGLNTEAFF. Based on the CDR3 plus reference TRBV18 and TRBJ1-1, the full variable domain is NAGVMQNPRHLVRRRGQEARLRCSPMKGHSHVYWYRQLPEEGLKFMVYLQKENIIDESGMPKERFSAEFPKEGPSILRIQQVVRGDSAAYFCASSPGLNTEAFFGQGTRLTVV.

V is TRBV5-4 and J is TRBJ2-4; D uncertain. This CDR3 has 16 amino acids. Germline loops: CDR1 SGHNT, CDR2 YYREEE (reference sequence). Trimming shortened V by 0 bases and J by 0 bases, and 10 bases separated the two germline ends. The CDR3 spells CASSLGQALAKNIQYF. The CDR3 nucleotides read TGTGCCAGCAGCTTGGGGCAGGCTCTAGCCAAAAACATTCAGTACTTC.

This clone was detected once. The V gene is TRBV9, the J gene TRBJ2-1; 11 bases match TRBD2. The CDR3 covers 15 residues. CDR1 and CDR2 (germline): SGDLS, YYNGEE. V was pared by 0 bases and J by 8 bases, with 4 bases of the junction left unmatched. As DNA, the CDR3 is TGTGCCAGCAGCGTAGTAGCGGGAGGGGGCGATGAGCAGTTCTTC. Amino acid sequence: CASSVVAGGGDEQFF.

This chain uses TRBV2 with TRBJ1-2; possible D gene TRBD1, 5 bases. This CDR3 has 14 amino acids. Per the germline V gene, CDR1 is SNHLY and CDR2 is FYNNEI. Trimming took 6 bases from V and 0 from J, leaving 11 bases between them. The CDR3 here is CASRADISNYGYTF. CDR3 DNA sequence: TGTGCCAGCAGGGCGGACATATCTAACTATGGCTACACCTTC.

V gene TRBV7-6 combines with J gene TRBJ2-1, with 9 bases aligning to TRBD1. CDR1 and CDR2 (germline): SGHVS, FNYEAQ. The V gene end was trimmed by 3 bases and the J gene end by 6 bases; junction bases not matched to a gene: 3. This CDR3 spans 14 amino acids. This chain's CDR3 is CASSFLQGANEQFF. The DNA for the CDR3 is TGTGCCAGCAGCTTTTTACAGGGGGCCAATGAGCAGTTCTTC.

The V gene is TRBV7-9, the J gene TRBJ2-7; TRBD2 agrees at 8 bases. This CDR3 has 15 residues. The J segment lost 4 bases and the V segment lost 4 bases, leaving 9 bases of the junction unmatched. The germline V gene encodes CDR1 SEHNR and CDR2 FQNEAQ (reference sequence). CDR3 coding DNA: TGTGCCAGCAGCTCCGCCAGCGGGGGCGGGTACGAGCAGTACTTC. It encodes CASSSASGGGYEQYF.

The CDR3 protein is CASSLVWHLDTEAFF. The CDR3 DNA is TGTGCCAGCAGCTTAGTCTGGCATCTGGACACTGAAGCTTTCTTT. The genes are TRBV7-2 and TRBJ1-1; no firm D call. There are 15 residues in the CDR3. Germline V gene lookup returns CDR1 SGHTA and CDR2 FQGNSA. V lost 1 base and J 3 bases, leaving 12 bases between the germline ends.

The rearrangement joins TRBV3-1 (or the pseudogene TRBV3-2) to TRBJ1-1; the D gene is possibly TRBD1 (6 bases). The germline V and J ends were trimmed by 4 bases and 2 bases, with 14 bases remaining between them. CDR3 length: 15 amino acids. The germline gives CDR1 LGHDT, CDR2 YNNKEL (reference sequence). The CDR3 sequence is CASSLGGGGNTEAFF. CDR3 nucleotide sequence: TGTGCCAGCAGCCTAGGGGGGGGCGGAAACACTGAAGCTTTCTTT.

The chain couples TRBV20-1 to TRBJ2-1; tentatively, D is TRBD2 (7 bases). Trimming pared 3 bases from V and 12 bases from J, leaving 18 bases between. This CDR3 spans 13 amino acids. Germline CDR1 reads DFQATT; CDR2 reads SNEGSKA (reference sequence). Here the CDR3 reads CSASETYRGGQFF. The CDR3 nucleotides are TGCAGTGCTAGTGAGACCTATAGGGGGGGGCAGTTCTTC.